These T cell receptor beta chains were read from a single sample in a study of cytomegalovirus exposure and HLA in healthy donors. TCRdb's table, derived via immunoSEQ multiplex PCR, lists solely in-frame clones and lacks some. The data show fewer than 200,000 clones, roughly 80% seen once. The sample taken for sequencing was PBMCs. The receptors derive from a woman aged 18-35 years in good health and CMV-seronegative. CDR3s include the opening cysteine and the closing phenylalanine or tryptophan. D genes are given only for firm matches. Size values are once, few and many counts, or a class for expanded clones, and some rows have none.

clone_size	d_call	v_call	j_call	cdr3_aa	cdr3_nt
.	TRBD1	TRBV6-5	TRBJ2-5	CASSDDRVQETQYF	TGTGCCAGCAGTGATGACAGGGTCCAAGAGACCCAGTACTTC
.	.	TRBV28	TRBJ2-6	CASSYLRSSGANVLTF	TGTGCCAGCAGTTACTTACGGTCCTCTGGGGCCAACGTCCTGACTTTC
.	.	TRBV27	TRBJ2-5	CASSPTGGGYQETQYF	TGTGCCAGCAGTCCCACAGGGGGGGGGTACCAAGAGACCCAGTACTTC
.	TRBD2	TRBV5-4	TRBJ2-7	CASSPTGLAGPYEQYF	TGTGCCAGCAGCCCAACTGGCCTAGCGGGACCCTACGAGCAGTACTTC
once	.	TRBV5-1	TRBJ2-3	CASSLAGSIPDTQYF	TGCGCCAGCAGCTTGGCGGGGTCTATTCCAGATACGCAGTATTTT
.	TRBD2	TRBV30	TRBJ2-1	CAWSRGPRGSNEQFF	TGTGCCTGGAGTAGGGGACCGCGCGGGAGCAATGAGCAGTTCTTC
.	.	TRBV29-1	TRBJ2-5	CSVESGQGETQYF	TGCAGCGTTGAGTCAGGGCAGGGTGAGACCCAGTACTTC
.	.	TRBV28	TRBJ1-1	CASSLTPRVEAFF	TGTGCCAGCAGTTTGACCCCTCGGGTTGAAGCTTTCTTT
.	TRBD2	TRBV29-1	TRBJ2-1	CSVEGLAGGPYNEQFF	TGCAGCGTTGAGGGACTAGCGGGAGGCCCCTACAATGAGCAGTTCTTC
.	.	TRBV9	TRBJ1-6	CASSDGGTNLHF	TGTGCCAGCAGCGACGGGGGAACTAACCTCCACTTT
once	.	TRBV2	TRBJ1-1	CASKGQSRGNTEAFF	TGTGCCAGTAAAGGGCAATCCAGGGGAAACACTGAAGCTTTCTTT
once	.	TRBV5-4	TRBJ2-5	CASTHRGGETQYF	TGTGCCAGCACCCACAGGGGAGGTGAGACCCAGTACTTC
.	TRBD1	TRBV5-4	TRBJ2-2	CASSTTGRAGELFF	TGTGCCAGCAGCACGACAGGGCGGGCCGGGGAGCTGTTTTTT
few	TRBD2	TRBV7-2	TRBJ2-1	CASSLETSGAYNEQFF	TGTGCCAGCAGCTTAGAGACTAGCGGAGCCTACAATGAGCAGTTCTTC
.	TRBD1	TRBV27	TRBJ2-7	CASSPGTGNHEQYF	TGTGCCAGCAGTCCCGGGACAGGGAACCACGAGCAGTACTTC